Sequencing of this T cell receptor beta chain was carried out in a study of CD8 T cell repertoires and HIV-1 epitope variants (dated by TCRdb to about 2020). For the wider study: T cells were stimulated in separate culture wells with each of twenty-five peptides representing autologous and known Gag and Nef epitope variants. Among the control conditions were a peptide pool of CMV, EBV and flu, the Ebola AY9 epitope serving as a negative control, and a well with no peptide. The epitopes tested covered three Gag epitope families plus Nef HW9 and YT9. T cells were enriched with the EasySep Human T Cell Enrichment Kit and co-cultured with equal numbers of autologous T cell-negative cells as antigen-presenting cells. The cultures were grown for approximately 9 days in IMDM with gentamicin, and half of the media was changed on days 3 and 7 with IL-2, IL-7 and IL-15 added. An aliquot of 1M T cells was set aside as an uncultured baseline condition, separate from the 80 or so T cell cultures. A total of approximately 83 T cell cultures were run, with each culture condition done in triplicate except for one peptide, which was done in duplicate. Results the study describes overall, beyond this receptor: The assay identified only TCR beta chains and indicated proliferation to antigen, not T cell function or cytokine profile. Roughly five clonotypes recognized the Nef KF9 family and one clonotype recognized the HW9 family, while no responses to the TAALDMSHF plasma variant were seen. The study identified roughly ten antigen-specific TCR beta clonotypes, six or seven of which appeared to be cross-reactive for autologous or known escape epitope variants.

Sequencing of TCR beta CDR3 regions was performed at survey depth on the immunoSEQ platform. The QIAamp DNA micro kit was used to extract genomic DNA from every cultured and uncultured CD8+ T cell population. In the authors' own workflow: Samples with under 5,000 productive reads were excluded, and this exclusion removed about 6% of the roughly 75 HIV peptide-stimulated cultures. Sequences were trimmed to CDR3 by a MANAFEST web app, and nonproductive sequences, CDR3s under 5 amino acids, and sequences not starting with C or ending with F/W were removed. Antigen-specific clonotypes had to expand in at least 2 of 3 replicates versus no-peptide control at FDR 0.01, only within one epitope family. A frequency at least fivefold higher than in wells stimulated with peptides from other epitope families was additionally required for specific clonotypes. The source is immuneACCESS, and TCRdb retained only in-frame sequences with V and J called. Part of the clones is not carried over; for the studies checked, unresolved V genes explain less than half of this, and the remainder is unexplained. V and J calls plus clone size are reproduced from that table; the DNA served to infer D and trimming. The sample table lists about 5,000 clones, 55% to 65% of them with a count of one. Together, the top ten hold about 45% of the sample.

A remark on this clone: The antigen it binds to is not known. Base qualities were left out, and no much larger clone turns up one base away.

The EasySep Human CD8+ T Cell Enrichment Kit was used on day 10 to isolate CD8+ T cells from every culture. Sequences SQVTM (CDR1) and ANQGSEA (CDR2) are obtained from the germline V gene. Trimming costs V 4 bases and J 1 base, and their ends lie 8 bases apart. Spanning cysteine to phenylalanine, the CDR3 consists of 13 amino acids. CDR3 DNA is the only sequence kept; it has 39 bases, read in frame from the first base. The chain links TRBV29-1 with TRBJ2-1; no D gene can be assigned with confidence. The sequence was collected from a male donor with HIV. Sequencing was done on a sample of cultured CD8+ T cells derived from PBMCs. The CDR3 reads as follows: CSVVRPSYNEQFF. At the DNA level, the sequence is TGCAGCGTTGTTCGCCCGTCCTACAATGAGCAGTTCTTC.